This T cell receptor beta chain came from a study of vaccination and CD4 T cells after COVID-19. At the level of the study: Recovered-phase convalescent patients showed SARS-CoV-2 positivity by nasal swab PCR; roughly ten were mild, one severe. Sampling after COVID took place at a median of around 91 days (range 35 to 161) following diagnosis.

Concerning this clonotype: Its antigen is undetermined.

Sequencing of cultured CD4+ T cell DNA used the Oncomine TCR Beta short-read assay. Each CDR3 protein is one row after TCRdb ran MiXCR on the PCR reads. The table lists over 10,000 distinct CDR3 sequences, around 61% of them singletons. The CDR3 is made up of 15 amino acids. Trimming shortened V by 4 bases and J by 3 bases, and 12 bases separated the two germline ends. Germline V gene sequence: CDR1 SGHTA, CDR2 FQGNSA. Treatment in this sample: approximately 9-day PBMC culture with coronavirus spike peptide pools or control peptides (ViraFEST assay). The material sequenced was CD4+ T cells from blood, cultured in vitro. This TCR was sampled from a human donor who had recovered from COVID-19. The chain has TRBV7-2 and TRBJ1-4; unclear D gene. The CDR3 region is CASSWRIGANEKLFF. In nucleotides, the CDR3 is TGTGCCAGCAGCTGGCGGATCGGGGCTAATGAAAAACTGTTTTTT.